Listed here are 7 T cell receptor beta chains from one sample, sequenced in a study of blood T cell repertoires in COVID-19. The repertoire was sequenced with immunoSEQ multiplex PCR; TCRdb's copy has only in-frame clones and lacks some. The sample yields about 180,000 clones, 75% to 90% seen once. Sequenced material: peripheral blood. The receptors were sampled from a man aged 55 to 69 with acute or convalescent COVID-19.

This chain joins TRBV6-2 or TRBV6-3 and TRBJ2-3; the D gene is possibly TRBD1 (6 bases). The CDR3 sequence is 15 residues long. With 5 bases removed from V and 6 bases from J, the gap between germline ends came to 18 bases. Germline CDR1 is MNHEY and CDR2 is SVGEGT. The CDR3 DNA sequence: TGTGCCAGCAGTAAGGCTAAGGGGGTTTGGGATACGCAGTATTTT. Its translation: CASSKAKGVWDTQYF.

V is TRBV18 and J is TRBJ2-7, with D tentatively TRBD2 (6 bases). V was clipped by 3 bases and J by 3 bases, with 15 bases between them. CDR1 and CDR2 (germline): KGHSH, LQKENI. The CDR3 totals 15 residues. This CDR3 reads CASSPTGLSLYEQYF. For the CDR3, the DNA is TGTGCCAGCTCACCGACCGGACTAAGCCTCTACGAGCAGTACTTC.

This clone was seen once. The chain joins TRBV4-3 to TRBJ2-5, with 11 bases identical to TRBD2. The CDR3 extends over 18 amino acids. From germline, CDR1 is LGHNA and CDR2 YSLEER. The V gene end was trimmed by 0 bases and the J gene end by 5 bases; junction bases not matched to a gene: 11. The CDR3 nucleotides are TGCGCCAGCAGCCAAGATTCCGGGACTAGCGGAAGGAGGGAGACCCAGTACTTC. It encodes CASSQDSGTSGRRETQYF.

J is TRBJ2-7 and V is TRBV9, with 10 bases fitting TRBD1. Germline CDR1 reads SGDLS; CDR2 reads YYNGEE. The CDR3 covers 15 residues. Losses at the gene ends were 4 bases for V and 2 bases for J; bases not matched to a gene: 6. The CDR3: CASSPTGTGAYEQYF. The CDR3 region has the DNA TGTGCCAGCAGCCCGACCGGGACAGGGGCCTACGAGCAGTACTTC. The whole variable domain, remainder taken from reference TRBV9 and TRBJ2-7, is DSGVTQTPKHLITATGQRVTLRCSPRSGDLSVYWYQQSLDQGLQFLIQYYNGEERAKGNILERFSAQQFPDLHSELNLSSLELGDSALYFCASSPTGTGAYEQYFGPGTRLTVT.

The rearrangement links TRBV6-4 to TRBJ1-4; the D is unclear. The CDR3 sequence is 14 residues long. From germline, CDR1 is MRHNA and CDR2 SNTAGT. The V end lost 8 bases, the J end lost 3 bases, and 13 bases lay between the germline ends. CDR3 protein: CASGSFIANEKLFF. The CDR3 DNA follows: TGTGCCAGCGGGAGTTTTATAGCTAATGAAAAACTGTTTTTT.

V is TRBV15 and J is TRBJ2-2, with 8 bases fitting TRBD2. CDR1 is LNHNV and CDR2 is YYDKDF in the germline V gene (reference sequence). This CDR3 region has 15 residues. V was pared by 5 bases and J by 7 bases, with 9 bases of the junction left unmatched. CDR3 nucleotides: TGTGCCACCAGCTTGGGACTAGATGTTGGCGGGGAGCTGTTTTTT. It is translated as CATSLGLDVGGELFF.

This clone was detected only once. V and J are TRBV6-2 or TRBV6-3 and TRBJ1-6; D is perhaps TRBD1 (6 bases). There are 16 residues in the CDR3. Germline lookup yields CDR1 MNHEY and CDR2 SVGEGT. V lost 4 bases to trimming and J lost 3 bases, with 13 bases between them. The CDR3 DNA reads as TGTGCCAGCAGTTCGAAGACAGGAGTCTATAATTCACCCCTCCACTTT. This encodes CASSSKTGVYNSPLHF.